This TCR beta chain is drawn from a study of Graves' ophthalmopathy and Graves' hyperthyroidism. Study details: Peripheral blood (taken before any treatment) was collected at initial diagnosis.

This clonotype was observed at least ten times. TCR beta CDR3 amplification used RNA transcripts. First-round RT-PCR with HTBI primers preceded a second-round multiplex PCR. TCRdb re-derived calls from the multiplex PCR reads in MiXCR, one entry per CDR3 protein. The sample shows 210,000 or so distinct CDR3 sequences, roughly 27% of them seen only once. Moderately to severely active ophthalmopathy under 3 months, CAS at least 3, NOSPECS at least 4. If patients had other autoimmune diseases, uncontrolled infections, pregnancy or lactation, they were excluded. Someone took the PBMCs out of 8.5 to 10 ml of fresh peripheral blood. The V and J ends lost 0 bases and 4 bases respectively, with 10 bases between them. This CDR3 region has 14 residues. Germline V CDR1 and CDR2: LGHNA, YNFKEQ.

The source is a middle-aged man with Graves' ophthalmopathy. V and J are TRBV4-2 and TRBJ2-7, with D unresolved. Sequencing input: peripheral blood. The CDR3 sequence: CASSQDGLKYEQYF. CDR3 in DNA: TGTGCCAGCAGCCAAGATGGGTTAAAGTACGAGCAGTACTTC.